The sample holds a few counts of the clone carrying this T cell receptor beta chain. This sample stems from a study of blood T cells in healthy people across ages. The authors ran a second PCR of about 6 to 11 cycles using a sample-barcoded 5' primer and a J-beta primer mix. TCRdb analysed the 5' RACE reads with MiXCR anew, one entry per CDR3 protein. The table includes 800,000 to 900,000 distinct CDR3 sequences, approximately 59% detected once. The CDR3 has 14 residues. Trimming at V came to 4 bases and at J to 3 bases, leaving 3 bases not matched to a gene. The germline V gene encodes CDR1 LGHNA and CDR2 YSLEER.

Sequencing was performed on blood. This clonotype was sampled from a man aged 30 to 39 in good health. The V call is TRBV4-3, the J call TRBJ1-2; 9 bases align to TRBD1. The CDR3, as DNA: TGCGCCAGCAGCCCTACAGGGGGCGACTATGGCTACACCTTC. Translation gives CASSPTGGDYGYTF.